The rows below give T cell receptor beta chains drawn from one sample of a study of blood T cell repertoires in COVID-19. Profiled with immunoSEQ multiplex PCR; TCRdb holds only in-frame clones, not every one. The sample holds some 160,000 clones, around four fifths seen once. The specimen was PBMCs or T cells enriched from blood (not recorded which). The receptors here all came from a woman between 35 and 50 years old who had recovered from COVID-19. CDR3s include the opening cysteine and the closing phenylalanine or tryptophan. Each record gives: V gene, clone size, D gene, CDR3 length, J gene, CDR3 DNA, CDR3 protein. The D gene is left open where the match is weak. Only part of the rows carry a size: once, few, many, or a class if the clone is expanded.

V gene: TRBV25-1; clone size: .; D gene: .; CDR3 length: 13; J gene: TRBJ1-2; CDR3 DNA: TGTGCCAGCAGTGAGACAGCAGTCTATGGCTACACCTTC; CDR3 protein: CASSETAVYGYTF
V gene: TRBV27; clone size: once; D gene: .; CDR3 length: 15; J gene: TRBJ1-1; CDR3 DNA: TGTGCCAGCAGTACCGACAGTCCATTGAACACTGAAGCTTTCTTT; CDR3 protein: CASSTDSPLNTEAFF
V gene: TRBV6-5; clone size: .; D gene: .; CDR3 length: 13; J gene: TRBJ2-1; CDR3 DNA: TGTGCCAGCAGTTACTCCCCTAGCCTGGAGCAGTTCTTC; CDR3 protein: CASSYSPSLEQFF
V gene: TRBV19; clone size: once; D gene: TRBD1; CDR3 length: 14; J gene: TRBJ1-5; CDR3 DNA: TGTGCCAGTAGTACCCGGGACAGGGATCAGCCCCAGCATTTT; CDR3 protein: CASSTRDRDQPQHF
V gene: TRBV5-1; clone size: .; D gene: TRBD2; CDR3 length: 14; J gene: TRBJ2-1; CDR3 DNA: TGCGCCAGCAGCGGGGGGACTAGCGGGAAAAGGCAGTTCTTC; CDR3 protein: CASSGGTSGKRQFF
V gene: TRBV19; clone size: .; D gene: .; CDR3 length: 13; J gene: TRBJ1-2; CDR3 DNA: TGTGCCAGTAGTCAAGGCCCGGGCTATGGCTACACCTTC; CDR3 protein: CASSQGPGYGYTF
V gene: TRBV5-1; clone size: .; D gene: .; CDR3 length: 14; J gene: TRBJ1-2; CDR3 DNA: TGCGCCAGCAGCCCGGAGGGCACCGGGAGTGGCTACACCTTC; CDR3 protein: CASSPEGTGSGYTF
V gene: TRBV3-1/TRBV3-2; clone size: once; D gene: TRBD2; CDR3 length: 17; J gene: TRBJ2-5; CDR3 DNA: TGTGCCAGCAGCCAGGGGACTAGCGGGGGGATCGGAGAGACCCAGTACTTC; CDR3 protein: CASSQGTSGGIGETQYF
V gene: TRBV6-1; clone size: .; D gene: .; CDR3 length: 15; J gene: TRBJ1-4; CDR3 DNA: TGTGCCAGCAGTGAAGACCCAGGGGTTAATGAAAAACTGTTTTTT; CDR3 protein: CASSEDPGVNEKLFF
V gene: TRBV29-1; clone size: .; D gene: .; CDR3 length: 13; J gene: TRBJ2-5; CDR3 DNA: TGCAGCGTTGGAGGTGTAACCCAAGAGACCCAGTACTTC; CDR3 protein: CSVGGVTQETQYF
V gene: TRBV10-3; clone size: .; D gene: TRBD2; CDR3 length: 16; J gene: TRBJ2-5; CDR3 DNA: TGTGCCATCAGTGAGTCACCCGGGACTACCGAAGAGACCCAGTACTTC; CDR3 protein: CAISESPGTTEETQYF
V gene: TRBV3-1/TRBV3-2; clone size: few; D gene: .; CDR3 length: 15; J gene: TRBJ2-1; CDR3 DNA: TGTGCCAGCAGCCAAGATTCCCAGGCTTACAATGAGCAGTTCTTC; CDR3 protein: CASSQDSQAYNEQFF
V gene: TRBV27; clone size: .; D gene: TRBD2; CDR3 length: 16; J gene: TRBJ2-7; CDR3 DNA: TGTGCCAGCAGTTTATTTGGTAGCGGGGGGGCTGGGGAGCAGTACTTC; CDR3 protein: CASSLFGSGGAGEQYF
V gene: TRBV27; clone size: once; D gene: TRBD2; CDR3 length: 16; J gene: TRBJ2-7; CDR3 DNA: TGTGCCAGCAGTTTCTCTCCAACTAGCGGGAGTTACGAGCAGTACTTC; CDR3 protein: CASSFSPTSGSYEQYF
V gene: TRBV5-1; clone size: .; D gene: .; CDR3 length: 16; J gene: TRBJ2-7; CDR3 DNA: TGCGCCAGCAGCCATGACAGAAAAAGGGGGTCCTACGAGCAGTACTTC; CDR3 protein: CASSHDRKRGSYEQYF
V gene: TRBV5-1; clone size: few; D gene: .; CDR3 length: 15; J gene: TRBJ1-1; CDR3 DNA: TGCGCCAGCAGCTTGGAACAGACAGAACTCACTGAAGCTTTCTTT; CDR3 protein: CASSLEQTELTEAFF
V gene: TRBV15; clone size: once; D gene: TRBD2; CDR3 length: 17; J gene: TRBJ2-1; CDR3 DNA: TGTGCCACCAGCAGAGATTTAGCTAGCGGGGTAACTGATGAGCAGTTCTTC; CDR3 protein: CATSRDLASGVTDEQFF
V gene: TRBV2; clone size: .; D gene: TRBD1; CDR3 length: 14; J gene: TRBJ1-5; CDR3 DNA: TGTGCCAGCAGTGATGACAGGGAACAGCAGCCCCAGCATTTT; CDR3 protein: CASSDDREQQPQHF
V gene: TRBV27; clone size: .; D gene: TRBD1; CDR3 length: 15; J gene: TRBJ1-6; CDR3 DNA: TGTGCCAGCAGTTCCCCGGACAGGGTGCATTCACCCCTCCACTTT; CDR3 protein: CASSSPDRVHSPLHF
V gene: TRBV25-1; clone size: .; D gene: TRBD1; CDR3 length: 16; J gene: TRBJ1-1; CDR3 DNA: TGTGCCAGCAGTGAGCTCCGGGACAGGGGCGATGTCGTAGCTTTCTTT; CDR3 protein: CASSELRDRGDVVAFF
V gene: TRBV10-1; clone size: .; D gene: .; CDR3 length: 13; J gene: TRBJ1-1; CDR3 DNA: TGCGCCAGCAGTGTAGAATGGAACACTGAAGCTTTCTTT; CDR3 protein: CASSVEWNTEAFF
V gene: TRBV7-8; clone size: .; D gene: .; CDR3 length: 16; J gene: TRBJ2-2; CDR3 DNA: TGTGCCAGCAGCTTAGTGGAGGGTTGGGGCACCGGGGAGCTGTTTTTT; CDR3 protein: CASSLVEGWGTGELFF
V gene: TRBV5-4; clone size: .; D gene: .; CDR3 length: 15; J gene: TRBJ1-1; CDR3 DNA: TGTGCCAGCAGCTTTTACACCGGGAGGAGCACTGAAGCTTTCTTT; CDR3 protein: CASSFYTGRSTEAFF
V gene: TRBV20-1; clone size: .; D gene: .; CDR3 length: 11; J gene: TRBJ2-5; CDR3 DNA: TGCAGTGCTAGCACTGGTGAGACCCAGTACTTC; CDR3 protein: CSASTGETQYF
V gene: TRBV4-1; clone size: .; D gene: TRBD2; CDR3 length: 16; J gene: TRBJ2-7; CDR3 DNA: TGCGCCAGCAGCCAGGGGGGACTAGCGGGAAGGTACGAGCAGTACTTC; CDR3 protein: CASSQGGLAGRYEQYF
V gene: TRBV12-3/TRBV12-4; clone size: .; D gene: .; CDR3 length: 12; J gene: TRBJ2-7; CDR3 DNA: TGTGCCAGCAGTTTGTCCGGCTACGAGCAGTACTTC; CDR3 protein: CASSLSGYEQYF
V gene: TRBV11-3; clone size: .; D gene: TRBD2; CDR3 length: 15; J gene: TRBJ2-7; CDR3 DNA: TGTGCCAGCAGCTTAGGAACTAGCGGGAGCCACGAGCAGTACTTC; CDR3 protein: CASSLGTSGSHEQYF
V gene: TRBV4-1; clone size: once; D gene: .; CDR3 length: 15; J gene: TRBJ1-2; CDR3 DNA: TGCGCCAGCAGCCAAGAGCGGTGGACTGAGTCTGGCTACACCTTC; CDR3 protein: CASSQERWTESGYTF
V gene: TRBV3-1/TRBV3-2; clone size: .; D gene: .; CDR3 length: 12; J gene: TRBJ2-7; CDR3 DNA: TGTGCCAGCAGCCAAGTTACGCGGGAGCAGTACTTC; CDR3 protein: CASSQVTREQYF
V gene: TRBV2; clone size: .; D gene: TRBD2; CDR3 length: 16; J gene: TRBJ2-5; CDR3 DNA: TGTGCCAGCAGTGGTAGCGGGGGGCCGTACCAAGAGACCCAGTACTTC; CDR3 protein: CASSGSGGPYQETQYF
V gene: TRBV19; clone size: .; D gene: TRBD1; CDR3 length: 14; J gene: TRBJ1-5; CDR3 DNA: TGTGCCAGTAGTGGGACAGGGGCCGGTCAGCCCCAGCATTTT; CDR3 protein: CASSGTGAGQPQHF
V gene: TRBV5-1; clone size: .; D gene: TRBD1; CDR3 length: 15; J gene: TRBJ2-1; CDR3 DNA: TGCGCCAGCAGCTATCCCGGGACAGGGTATGATGAGCAGTTCTTC; CDR3 protein: CASSYPGTGYDEQFF
V gene: TRBV29-1; clone size: .; D gene: TRBD2; CDR3 length: 17; J gene: TRBJ2-2; CDR3 DNA: TGCAGCGTTGATGGGGGACTAGCGGGAGTCGGCACCGGGGAGCTGTTTTTT; CDR3 protein: CSVDGGLAGVGTGELFF
V gene: TRBV2; clone size: few; D gene: .; CDR3 length: 15; J gene: TRBJ2-3; CDR3 DNA: TGTGCCAGCAGTAGGACACTTCCCGGGACAGATACGCAGTATTTT; CDR3 protein: CASSRTLPGTDTQYF
V gene: TRBV6-1; clone size: few; D gene: .; CDR3 length: 17; J gene: TRBJ1-1; CDR3 DNA: TGTGCCAGCAGTGAAATTGGGACTAGGGTGGCGAACACTGAAGCTTTCTTT; CDR3 protein: CASSEIGTRVANTEAFF
V gene: TRBV7-3; clone size: .; D gene: TRBD1; CDR3 length: 14; J gene: TRBJ2-1; CDR3 DNA: TGTGCCAGCAGCAGCGCAGGGGGCGGGGCGGCGCAGTTCTTC; CDR3 protein: CASSSAGGGAAQFF
V gene: TRBV2; clone size: .; D gene: .; CDR3 length: 13; J gene: TRBJ2-3; CDR3 DNA: TGTGCCAGCGGCCTAGAAAGCACAGATACGCAGTATTTT; CDR3 protein: CASGLESTDTQYF
V gene: TRBV7-8; clone size: once; D gene: TRBD1; CDR3 length: 13; J gene: TRBJ1-5; CDR3 DNA: TGTGCCAGCAGCTCCGGACAGGTTGCGCCCCAGCATTTT; CDR3 protein: CASSSGQVAPQHF
V gene: TRBV5-1; clone size: .; D gene: .; CDR3 length: 13; J gene: TRBJ2-5; CDR3 DNA: TGCGCCAGCAGCGTACCGGGACAAGAGACCCAGTACTTC; CDR3 protein: CASSVPGQETQYF
V gene: TRBV7-2; clone size: few; D gene: .; CDR3 length: 14; J gene: TRBJ2-3; CDR3 DNA: TGTGCCAGCAGCTTACGCAGGATATCAGATACGCAGTATTTT; CDR3 protein: CASSLRRISDTQYF
V gene: TRBV7-3; clone size: few; D gene: .; CDR3 length: 13; J gene: TRBJ2-1; CDR3 DNA: TGTGCCAGCAGCCCCCACGGTTACAATGAGCAGTTCTTC; CDR3 protein: CASSPHGYNEQFF
V gene: TRBV19; clone size: few; D gene: .; CDR3 length: 17; J gene: TRBJ2-2; CDR3 DNA: TGTGCCAGTAGTATCCGTCCAGGTTCACTCCGCACCGGGGAGCTGTTTTTT; CDR3 protein: CASSIRPGSLRTGELFF
V gene: TRBV3-1/TRBV3-2; clone size: .; D gene: TRBD2; CDR3 length: 15; J gene: TRBJ2-7; CDR3 DNA: TGTGCCAGCATGGACGGCGGGGGGGCCGGCTACGAGCAGTATTTC; CDR3 protein: CASMDGGGAGYEQYF
V gene: TRBV7-3; clone size: .; D gene: .; CDR3 length: 17; J gene: TRBJ1-2; CDR3 DNA: TGTGCCAGCAGCCTCAGGGATATAGCCGGCAGGATCTATGGCTACACCTTC; CDR3 protein: CASSLRDIAGRIYGYTF
V gene: TRBV7-2; clone size: .; D gene: .; CDR3 length: 15; J gene: TRBJ2-3; CDR3 DNA: TGTGCCAGCAGCCCCGCCTTAGCGGCCCCAGATACGCAGTATTTT; CDR3 protein: CASSPALAAPDTQYF
V gene: TRBV5-6; clone size: .; D gene: .; CDR3 length: 17; J gene: TRBJ1-1; CDR3 DNA: TGTGCCAGCAGCTTGGTCGCTCTTTGGGAGATGAACACTGAAGCTTTCTTT; CDR3 protein: CASSLVALWEMNTEAFF
V gene: TRBV9; clone size: .; D gene: TRBD1; CDR3 length: 17; J gene: TRBJ2-1; CDR3 DNA: TGTGCCAGCAGCAAGGGACAGGGTCGGGAGAGGGGAAATGAGCAGTTCTTC; CDR3 protein: CASSKGQGRERGNEQFF
V gene: TRBV6-5; clone size: .; D gene: TRBD1; CDR3 length: 15; J gene: TRBJ1-1; CDR3 DNA: TGTGCCAGCAGTACCGGGACAGGGGGCACCACTGAAGCTTTCTTT; CDR3 protein: CASSTGTGGTTEAFF
V gene: TRBV10-3; clone size: once; D gene: .; CDR3 length: 12; J gene: TRBJ1-1; CDR3 DNA: TGTGCCATCAAAGAGGTGAACACTGAAGCTTTCTTT; CDR3 protein: CAIKEVNTEAFF